The 5 T cell receptor beta chains below come from one sample, sequenced in a study of blood T cell repertoires in COVID-19. Sequenced by immunoSEQ multiplex PCR; TCRdb stores in-frame clones only, minus some. The sample has over 150,000 clones, approximately 80% seen once. Sequencing used PBMCs or T cells enriched from blood (not recorded which). The receptors come from a man in his forties who had recovered from COVID-19.

V usage is TRBV28 and J usage is TRBJ2-3; 9 bases fit TRBD2. V shed 2 bases, J shed 15 bases, and the junction held 9 bases outside the gene matches. The CDR3 is 13 residues long. Per the germline V gene, CDR1 is MDHEN and CDR2 is SYDVKM. The CDR3 loop reads CASSLGTSRETYF. The CDR3 DNA reads as TGTGCCAGCAGTTTAGGGACTAGCCGGGAAACCTATTTT.

The chain joins TRBV7-2 to TRBJ2-1; D unresolved. The V end lost 2 bases, the J end lost 7 bases, and 9 bases lay between the germline ends. Per the germline V gene, CDR1 is SGHTA and CDR2 is FQGNSA. The CDR3 has 13 residues. DNA for the CDR3: TGTGCCAGCAGCTTACTCCGGTGGAATGAGCAGTTCTTC. It encodes CASSLLRWNEQFF.

The V gene is TRBV5-1, the J gene TRBJ2-1, with a possible D match to TRBD1 (8 bases). V lost 4 bases and J 9 bases, leaving 11 bases between the germline ends. Germline assignment: CDR1 SGHRS and CDR2 YFSETQ. The CDR3 sequence is 12 residues long. This chain's CDR3 is CASSHRGGEQFF. CDR3 DNA sequence: TGCGCCAGCAGCCACAGGGGGGGTGAGCAGTTCTTC.

The V and J genes are TRBV29-1 and TRBJ1-6, with a tentative D call TRBD1 (5 bases). The CDR3 is 13 amino acids. CDR1 and CDR2 (germline): SQVTM, ANQGSEA. V dropped 1 base and J dropped 9 bases, with 10 bases sitting between them. As DNA, the CDR3 is TGCAGCGTTGAAGTTCGGGGGGGTTCACCCCTCCACTTT. Translation gives CSVEVRGGSPLHF. Filled out from reference TRBV29-1 and TRBJ1-6, the complete variable domain reads SAVISQKPSRDICQRGTSLTIQCQVDSQVTMMFWYRQQPGQSLTLIATANQGSEATYESGFVIDKFPISRPNLTFSTLTVSNMSPEDSSIYLCSVEVRGGSPLHFGNGTRLTVT.

The chain uses TRBV27 and TRBJ2-1, with 9 bases lining up with TRBD1. Trimming removed 3 bases from V and 5 bases from J; junction bases left unmatched: 8. The CDR3 spans 16 residues. Germline CDR1 is MNHEY and CDR2 is SMNVEV (reference sequence). The CDR3 reads CASSLGWDRENNEQFF. The CDR3 coding sequence is TGTGCCAGCAGTTTGGGATGGGACAGGGAAAACAATGAGCAGTTCTTC.